Each of the 6 T cell receptor beta chains below was sequenced from the same sample in a study of cytomegalovirus exposure and HLA in healthy donors. The PCR used 60 Vbeta and 13 Jbeta primers. Data came from immunoSEQ multiplex PCR; TCRdb stores just in-frame clones and leaves some out. The table shows 150,000 to 160,000 clones, with 82% occurring only once. The specimen was PBMCs. Receptor source: a woman in her forties or fifties in good health and CMV-seropositive.

This chain joins TRBV19 and TRBJ2-7; maybe TRBD1 (6 bases). The ends were cut back, 1 base at V and 7 bases at J, with 26 bases in the middle. The CDR3 is 18 amino acids. Germline assignment: CDR1 LNHDA and CDR2 SQIVND (reference sequence). CDR3 in amino acids: CASSIGDIRSSYELEQYF. The CDR3 region has the DNA TGTGCCAGTAGTATAGGGGACATCCGTAGCTCCTACGAGCTGGAGCAGTACTTC. Full variable domain (outside the CDR3, taken from reference TRBV19 and TRBJ2-7): DGGITQSPKYLFRKEGQNVTLSCEQNLNHDAMYWYRQDPGQGLRLIYYSQIVNDFQKGDIAEGYSVSREKKESFPLTVTSAQKNPTAFYLCASSIGDIRSSYELEQYFGPGTRLTVT.

V is TRBV11-2 and J is TRBJ2-1; TRBD2 is a possible D gene (6 bases). The CDR3 loop spans 17 amino acids. Germline V lookup: CDR1 SGHAT, CDR2 FQNNGV. V was pared by 3 bases and J by 0 bases, with 15 bases between. The CDR3 nucleotides are TGTGCCAGCAGCTTGGGGGGAACCCAGAGCTCCTACAATGAGCAGTTCTTC. Translation gives CASSLGGTQSSYNEQFF.

The rearrangement uses TRBV6-6 and TRBJ2-5, with a possible D match to TRBD2 (6 bases). V gave up 6 bases and J gave up 4 bases, with 21 bases separating them. Germline loops: CDR1 MNHNY, CDR2 SVGAGI (reference sequence). The CDR3 is 16 residues long. In DNA form, the CDR3 reads TGTGCCAGCAGGGGAAGGCCGGGGGAGAGAGGAGAGACCCAGTACTTC. It is translated as CASRGRPGERGETQYF.

V gene TRBV5-4 combines with J gene TRBJ1-1; D perhaps matches TRBD1 (5 bases). There are 15 residues in the CDR3. Germline CDR1 and CDR2: SGHNT and YYREEE (reference sequence). Trimming stripped 4 bases from V and 1 base from J, with 14 bases between. CDR3 residues: CASSIYPGQNTEAFF. The DNA for the CDR3 is TGTGCCAGCAGCATATATCCCGGACAGAACACTGAAGCTTTCTTT.

The chain joins TRBV7-9 to TRBJ2-7; D perhaps matches TRBD2 (6 bases). Germline lookup yields CDR1 SEHNR and CDR2 FQNEAQ (reference sequence). The CDR3 is 14 residues long. V was cut by 1 base and J by 0 bases, with 7 bases left in between. The CDR3 region is CASSLDGGSYEQYF. DNA of the CDR3: TGTGCCAGCAGCTTAGACGGGGGCTCCTACGAGCAGTACTTC.

V is TRBV21-1 and J is TRBJ1-5; TRBD1, the table's D call, was not compared with the DNA. TRBV21-1 represents a pseudogene. The CDR3 covers 17 residues. In DNA, the CDR3 is TGTGCCAGCAGCGTCCGGGACAGGGGTTATAGCAATCAGCCCCAGCATTTT. Translated: CASSVRDRGYSNQPQHF.